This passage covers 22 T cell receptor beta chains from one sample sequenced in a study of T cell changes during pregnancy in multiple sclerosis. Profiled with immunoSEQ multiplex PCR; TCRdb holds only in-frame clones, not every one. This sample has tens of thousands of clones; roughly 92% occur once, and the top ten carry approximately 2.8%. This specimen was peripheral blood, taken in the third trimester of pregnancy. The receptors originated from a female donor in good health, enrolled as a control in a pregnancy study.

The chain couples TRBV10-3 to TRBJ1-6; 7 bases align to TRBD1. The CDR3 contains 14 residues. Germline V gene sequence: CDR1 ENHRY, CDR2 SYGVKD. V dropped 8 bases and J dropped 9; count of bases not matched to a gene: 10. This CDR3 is CAISDRAGISPLHF. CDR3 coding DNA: TGTGCCATCTCAGACAGGGCTGGGATTTCACCCCTCCACTTT.

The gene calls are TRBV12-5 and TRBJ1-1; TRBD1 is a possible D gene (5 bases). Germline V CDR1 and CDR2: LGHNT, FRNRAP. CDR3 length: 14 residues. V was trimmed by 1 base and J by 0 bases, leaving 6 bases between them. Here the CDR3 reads CASGLEGMNTEAFF. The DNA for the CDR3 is TGTGCTAGTGGTTTGGAGGGGATGAACACTGAAGCTTTCTTT. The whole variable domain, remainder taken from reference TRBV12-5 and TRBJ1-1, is DARVTQTPRHKVTEMGQEVTMRCQPILGHNTVFWYRQTMMQGLELLAYFRNRAPLDDSGMPKDRFSAEMPDATLATLKIQPSEPRDSAVYFCASGLEGMNTEAFFGQGTRLTVV.

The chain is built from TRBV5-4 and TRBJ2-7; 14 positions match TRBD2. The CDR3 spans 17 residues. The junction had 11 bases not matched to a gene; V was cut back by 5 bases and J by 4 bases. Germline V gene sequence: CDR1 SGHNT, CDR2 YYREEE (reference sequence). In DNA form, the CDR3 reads TGTGCCAGCAGTTCCGGGACTAGCGGGAGAGGGGCTTACGAGCAGTACTTC. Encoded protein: CASSSGTSGRGAYEQYF.

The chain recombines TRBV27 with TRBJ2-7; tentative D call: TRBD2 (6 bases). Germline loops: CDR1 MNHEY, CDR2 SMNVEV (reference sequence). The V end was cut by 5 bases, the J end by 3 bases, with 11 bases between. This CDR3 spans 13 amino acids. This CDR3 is CASSARGSYEQYF. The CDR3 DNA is TGTGCCAGCAGTGCGCGGGGTAGCTACGAGCAGTACTTC.

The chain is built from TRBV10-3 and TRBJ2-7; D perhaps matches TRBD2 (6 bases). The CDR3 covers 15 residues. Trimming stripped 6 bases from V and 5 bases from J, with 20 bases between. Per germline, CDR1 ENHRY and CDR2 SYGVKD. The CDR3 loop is CAIREGTGLTDEQYF. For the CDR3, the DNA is TGTGCCATCAGGGAAGGGACCGGACTAACTGACGAGCAGTACTTC.

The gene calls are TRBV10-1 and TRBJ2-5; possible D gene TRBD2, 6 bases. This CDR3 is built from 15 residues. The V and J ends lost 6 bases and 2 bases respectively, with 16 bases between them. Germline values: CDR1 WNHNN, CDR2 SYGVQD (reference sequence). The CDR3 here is CASRENSGRQETQYF. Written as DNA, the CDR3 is TGCGCCAGCAGAGAGAATTCCGGGAGACAAGAGACCCAGTACTTC.

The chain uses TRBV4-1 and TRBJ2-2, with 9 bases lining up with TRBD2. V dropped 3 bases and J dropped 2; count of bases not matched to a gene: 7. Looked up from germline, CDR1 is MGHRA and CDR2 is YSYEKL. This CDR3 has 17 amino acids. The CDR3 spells CASSHRVAGVNTGELFF. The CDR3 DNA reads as TGCGCCAGCAGCCACAGGGTAGCGGGAGTTAACACCGGGGAGCTGTTTTTT.

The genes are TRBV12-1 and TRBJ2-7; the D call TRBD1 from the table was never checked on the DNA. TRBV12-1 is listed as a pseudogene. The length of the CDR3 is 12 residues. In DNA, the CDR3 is TGTGCCAGCAGCTTTGGGGCCCTCGAGCAGTACTTC. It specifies CASSFGALEQYF.

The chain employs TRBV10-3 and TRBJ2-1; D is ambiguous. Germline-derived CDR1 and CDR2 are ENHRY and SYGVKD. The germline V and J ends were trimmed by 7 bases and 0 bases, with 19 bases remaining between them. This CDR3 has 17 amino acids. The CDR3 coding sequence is TGTGCCATCAAAGCGACGGATTCCGCGAGCTCCTACAATGAGCAGTTCTTC. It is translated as CAIKATDSASSYNEQFF.

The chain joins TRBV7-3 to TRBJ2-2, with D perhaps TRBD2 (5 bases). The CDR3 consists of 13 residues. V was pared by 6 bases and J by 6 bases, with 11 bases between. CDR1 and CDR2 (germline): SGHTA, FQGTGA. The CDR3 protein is CASSPGKSGELFF. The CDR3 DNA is TGTGCCAGCAGTCCGGGGAAATCCGGGGAGCTGTTTTTT.

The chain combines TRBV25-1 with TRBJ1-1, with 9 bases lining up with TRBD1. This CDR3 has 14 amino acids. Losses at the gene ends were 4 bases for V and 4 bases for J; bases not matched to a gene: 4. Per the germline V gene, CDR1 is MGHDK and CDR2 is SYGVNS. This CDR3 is CASSVTGGTTEAFF. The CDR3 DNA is TGTGCCAGCAGTGTGACAGGGGGGACCACTGAAGCTTTCTTT.

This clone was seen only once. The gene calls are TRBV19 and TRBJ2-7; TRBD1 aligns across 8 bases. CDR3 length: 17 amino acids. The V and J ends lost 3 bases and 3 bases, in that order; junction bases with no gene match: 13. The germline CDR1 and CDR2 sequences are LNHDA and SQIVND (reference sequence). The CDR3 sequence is CASSIRLNPGQVYEQYF. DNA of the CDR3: TGTGCCAGTAGTATTCGCCTAAACCCGGGACAGGTCTACGAGCAGTACTTC.

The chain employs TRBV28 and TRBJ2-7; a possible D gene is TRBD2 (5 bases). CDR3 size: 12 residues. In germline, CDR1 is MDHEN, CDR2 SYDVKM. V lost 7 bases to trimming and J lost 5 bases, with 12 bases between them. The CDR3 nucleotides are TGTGCCAGCATGAGCGGTTCCAACGAGCAGTACTTC. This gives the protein CASMSGSNEQYF.

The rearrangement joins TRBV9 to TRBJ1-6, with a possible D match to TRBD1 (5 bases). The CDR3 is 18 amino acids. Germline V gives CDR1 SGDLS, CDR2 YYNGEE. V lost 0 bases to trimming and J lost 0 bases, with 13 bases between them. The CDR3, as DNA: TGTGCCAGCAGCGTAGGCGGGACCGAGAGCTCCTATAATTCACCCCTCCACTTT. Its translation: CASSVGGTESSYNSPLHF.

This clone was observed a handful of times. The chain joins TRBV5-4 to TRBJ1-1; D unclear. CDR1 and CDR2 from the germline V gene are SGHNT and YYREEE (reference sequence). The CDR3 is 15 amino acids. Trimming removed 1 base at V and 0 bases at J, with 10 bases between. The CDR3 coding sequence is TGTGCCAGCAGCTTGTGGGCACCCATGAACACTGAAGCTTTCTTT. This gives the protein CASSLWAPMNTEAFF.

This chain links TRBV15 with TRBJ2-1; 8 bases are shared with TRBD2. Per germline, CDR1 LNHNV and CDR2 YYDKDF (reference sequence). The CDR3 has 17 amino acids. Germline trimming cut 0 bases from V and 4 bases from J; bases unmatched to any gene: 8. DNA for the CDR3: TGTGCCACCAGCAGAGATTCTCAAACTAGCGGTTACAATGAGCAGTTCTTC. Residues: CATSRDSQTSGYNEQFF.

The CDR3 region has the DNA TGTGCCAGCAGTGAACAGACTTCATCTAACTATGGCTACACCTTC. Protein product: CASSEQTSSNYGYTF. This chain connects TRBV6-1 to TRBJ1-2; no clear D. The germline V and J ends were trimmed by 2 bases and 0 bases, with 10 bases remaining between them. The germline V gene encodes CDR1 MNHNS and CDR2 SASEGT. The CDR3 extends over 15 amino acids.

CDR3 region: CASTVTGAGTEAFF. CDR3 bases: TGTGCCAGCACCGTGACAGGGGCCGGTACTGAAGCTTTCTTT. The chain combines TRBV2 with TRBJ1-1; 8 bases match TRBD1. Per germline, CDR1 SNHLY and CDR2 FYNNEI. The CDR3 covers 14 residues. The V segment lost 7 bases and the J segment 5 bases; nucleotides outside the gene matches: 9.

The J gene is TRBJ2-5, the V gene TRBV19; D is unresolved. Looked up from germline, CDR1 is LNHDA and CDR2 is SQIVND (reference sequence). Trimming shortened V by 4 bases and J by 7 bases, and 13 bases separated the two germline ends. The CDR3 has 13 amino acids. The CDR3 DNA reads TGTGCCAGTAGTAGCGTCTCCTTTGCGACCCAGTACTTC. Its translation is CASSSVSFATQYF. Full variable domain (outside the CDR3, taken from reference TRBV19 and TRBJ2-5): DGGITQSPKYLFRKEGQNVTLSCEQNLNHDAMYWYRQDPGQGLRLIYYSQIVNDFQKGDIAEGYSVSREKKESFPLTVTSAQKNPTAFYLCASSSVSFATQYFGPGTRLLVL.

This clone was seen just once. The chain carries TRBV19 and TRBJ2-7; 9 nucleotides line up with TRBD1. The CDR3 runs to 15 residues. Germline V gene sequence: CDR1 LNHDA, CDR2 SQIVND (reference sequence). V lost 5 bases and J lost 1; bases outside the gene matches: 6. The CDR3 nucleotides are TGTGCCAGTAGTTTGCCGGGACAGGGATCCTACGAGCAGTACTTC. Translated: CASSLPGQGSYEQYF.

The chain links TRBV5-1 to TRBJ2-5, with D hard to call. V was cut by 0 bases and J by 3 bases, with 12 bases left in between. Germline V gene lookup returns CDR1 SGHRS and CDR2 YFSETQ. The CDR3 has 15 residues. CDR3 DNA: TGCGCCAGCAGCTTGGGCTATTTGAGTGAAGAGACCCAGTACTTC. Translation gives CASSLGYLSEETQYF.

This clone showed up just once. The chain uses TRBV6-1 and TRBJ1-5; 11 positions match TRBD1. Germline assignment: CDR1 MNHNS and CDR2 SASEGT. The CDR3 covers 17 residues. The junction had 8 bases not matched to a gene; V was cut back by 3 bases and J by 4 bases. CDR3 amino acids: CASSEFGQGARNQPQHF. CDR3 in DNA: TGTGCCAGCAGTGAGTTTGGACAGGGGGCGAGGAATCAGCCCCAGCATTTT.